This paragraph reports one TCR beta chain. Original handling: Counts of nucleated cells, estimated from reference gene primer amplification, were obtained. Sequenced by immunoSEQ multiplex PCR; TCRdb stores in-frame clones only, minus some. The DNA was the basis for D and trimming; V, J and clone size are from that table. The sample consists of 64,000 or so clones, 80% to 90% of them appearing once. The data were obtained in a study of blood T cell repertoires in COVID-19. Overall study context: The United States, Italy and Spain provided the acute and convalescent COVID-19 samples.

Trimming removed 0 bases from V and 2 bases from J; junction bases left unmatched: 7. The CDR3 runs to 17 residues. Germline V gene data show CDR1 as SGDLS and CDR2 as YYNGEE. The chain recombines TRBV9 with TRBJ2-3; 9 bases line up with TRBD1. The sequenced sample consisted of peripheral blood. This sequence was found in a man in his forties or fifties with acute or convalescent COVID-19. CDR3 nucleotides: TGTGCCAGCAGCGTAGCTTTACAGGGGGCCATCACAGATACGCAGTATTTT. Translated: CASSVALQGAITDTQYF.